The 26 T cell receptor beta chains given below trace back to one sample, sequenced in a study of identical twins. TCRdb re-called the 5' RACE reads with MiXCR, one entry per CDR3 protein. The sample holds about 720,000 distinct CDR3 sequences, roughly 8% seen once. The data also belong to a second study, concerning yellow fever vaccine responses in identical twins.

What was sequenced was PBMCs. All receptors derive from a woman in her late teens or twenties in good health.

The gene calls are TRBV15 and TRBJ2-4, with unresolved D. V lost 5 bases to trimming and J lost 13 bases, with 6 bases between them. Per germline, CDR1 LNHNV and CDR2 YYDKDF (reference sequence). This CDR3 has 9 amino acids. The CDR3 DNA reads TGTGCCACCAGCGAAAGGCAGTACTTC. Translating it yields CATSERQYF.

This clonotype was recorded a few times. CDR3: CASSQDLQNPNYGYTF. The CDR3 DNA reads TGCGCCAGCAGCCAAGATTTACAGAACCCTAACTATGGCTACACCTTC. The V call is TRBV4-3, the J call TRBJ1-2; D remains unclear. Trimming took off 0 bases at V and 0 bases at J, with 11 bases between the two ends. This CDR3 comprises 16 residues. The germline V gene has CDR1 LGHNA and CDR2 YSLEER.

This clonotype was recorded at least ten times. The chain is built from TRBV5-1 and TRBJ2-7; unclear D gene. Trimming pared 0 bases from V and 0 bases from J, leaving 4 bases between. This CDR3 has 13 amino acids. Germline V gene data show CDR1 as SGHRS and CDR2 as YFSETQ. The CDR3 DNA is TGCGCCAGCAGCTTGGACGGCTCCTACGAGCAGTACTTC. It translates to CASSLDGSYEQYF.

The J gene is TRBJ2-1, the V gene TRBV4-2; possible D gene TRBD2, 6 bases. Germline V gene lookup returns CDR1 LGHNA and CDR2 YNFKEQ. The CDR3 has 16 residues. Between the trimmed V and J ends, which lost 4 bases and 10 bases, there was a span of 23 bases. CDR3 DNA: TGTGCCAGCAGCCCCGGGGAGGCCAGCGGACTGGACGAGCAGTTCTTC. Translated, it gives CASSPGEASGLDEQFF.

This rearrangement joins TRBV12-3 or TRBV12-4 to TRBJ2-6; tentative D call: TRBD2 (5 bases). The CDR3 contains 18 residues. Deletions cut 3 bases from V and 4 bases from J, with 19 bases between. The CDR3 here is CASSFFRGISTGANVLTF. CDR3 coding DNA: TGTGCCAGCAGTTTTTTCCGGGGAATATCGACGGGGGCCAACGTCCTGACTTTC.

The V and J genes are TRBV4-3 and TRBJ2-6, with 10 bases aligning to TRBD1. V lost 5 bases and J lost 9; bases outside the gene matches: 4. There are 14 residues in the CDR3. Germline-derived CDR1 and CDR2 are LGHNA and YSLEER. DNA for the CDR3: TGCGCCAGCAGCGGGACAGGGGACGTCAACGTCCTGACTTTC. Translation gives CASSGTGDVNVLTF.

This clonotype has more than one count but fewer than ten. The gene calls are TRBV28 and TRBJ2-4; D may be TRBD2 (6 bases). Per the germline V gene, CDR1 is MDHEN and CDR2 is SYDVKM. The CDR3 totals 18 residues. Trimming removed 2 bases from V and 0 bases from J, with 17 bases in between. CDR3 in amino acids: CASSLGGRSTLAKNIQYF. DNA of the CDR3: TGTGCCAGCAGTTTAGGAGGGCGGTCCACTTTAGCCAAAAACATTCAGTACTTC. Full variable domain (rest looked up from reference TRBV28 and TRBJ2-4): DVKVTQSSRYLVKRTGEKVFLECVQDMDHENMFWYRQDPGLGLRLIYFSYDVKMKEKGDIPEGYSVSREKKERFSLILESASTNQTSMYLCASSLGGRSTLAKNIQYFGAGTRLSVL.

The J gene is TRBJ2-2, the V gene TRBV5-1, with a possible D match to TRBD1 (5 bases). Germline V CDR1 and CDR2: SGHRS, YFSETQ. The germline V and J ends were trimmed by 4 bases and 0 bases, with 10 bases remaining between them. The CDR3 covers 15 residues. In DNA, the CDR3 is TGCGCCAGCAGCCAACGACAGACGAACACCGGGGAGCTGTTTTTT. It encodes CASSQRQTNTGELFF. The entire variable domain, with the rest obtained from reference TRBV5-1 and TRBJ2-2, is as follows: KAGVTQTPRYLIKTRGQQVTLSCSPISGHRSVSWYQQTPGQGLQFLFEYFSETQRNKGNFPGRFSGRQFSNSRSEMNVSTLELGDSALYLCASSQRQTNTGELFFGEGSRLTVL.

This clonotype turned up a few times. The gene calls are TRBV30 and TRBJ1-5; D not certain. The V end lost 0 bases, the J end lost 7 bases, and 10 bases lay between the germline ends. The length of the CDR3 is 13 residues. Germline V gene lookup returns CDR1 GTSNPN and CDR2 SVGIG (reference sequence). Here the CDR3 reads CAWSVLKGQPQHF. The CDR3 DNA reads TGTGCCTGGAGTGTACTCAAGGGACAGCCCCAGCATTTT.

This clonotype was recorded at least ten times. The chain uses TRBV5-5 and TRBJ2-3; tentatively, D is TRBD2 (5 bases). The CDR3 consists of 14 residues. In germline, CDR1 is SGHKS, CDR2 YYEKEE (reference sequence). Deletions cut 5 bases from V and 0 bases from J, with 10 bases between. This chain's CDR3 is CASSLRVSTDTQYF. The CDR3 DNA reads TGTGCCAGCAGTTTGAGGGTTAGCACAGATACGCAGTATTTT. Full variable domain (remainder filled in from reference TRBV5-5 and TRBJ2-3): DAGVTQSPTHLIKTRGQQVTLRCSPISGHKSVSWYQQVLGQGPQFIFQYYEKEERGRGNFPDRFSARQFPNYSSELNVNALLLGDSALYLCASSLRVSTDTQYFGPGTRLTVL.

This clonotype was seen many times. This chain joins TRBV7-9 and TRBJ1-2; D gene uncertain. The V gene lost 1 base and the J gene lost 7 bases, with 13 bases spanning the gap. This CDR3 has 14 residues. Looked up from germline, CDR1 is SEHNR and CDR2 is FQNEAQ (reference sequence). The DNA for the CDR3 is TGTGCCAGCAGCTTAGAATCCGGAGTCAGTGGCTACACCTTC. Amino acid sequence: CASSLESGVSGYTF.

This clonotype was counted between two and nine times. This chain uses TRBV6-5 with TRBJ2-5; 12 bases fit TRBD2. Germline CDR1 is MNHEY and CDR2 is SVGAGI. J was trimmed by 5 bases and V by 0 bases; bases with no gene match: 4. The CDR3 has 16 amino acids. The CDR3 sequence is CASSYSLTSGSETQYF. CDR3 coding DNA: TGTGCCAGCAGTTACTCATTGACTAGCGGGAGTGAGACCCAGTACTTC.

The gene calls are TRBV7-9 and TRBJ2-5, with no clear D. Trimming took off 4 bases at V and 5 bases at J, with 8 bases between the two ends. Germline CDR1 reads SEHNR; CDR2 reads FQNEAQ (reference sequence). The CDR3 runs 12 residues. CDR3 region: CASSSNMETQYF. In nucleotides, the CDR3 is TGTGCCAGCAGCTCTAATATGGAGACCCAGTACTTC. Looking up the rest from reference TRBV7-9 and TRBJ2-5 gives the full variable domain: DTGVSQNPRHKITKRGQNVTFRCDPISEHNRLYWYRQTLGQGPEFLTYFQNEAQLEKSRLLSDRFSAERPKGSFSTLEIQRTEQGDSAMYLCASSSNMETQYFGPGTRLLVL.

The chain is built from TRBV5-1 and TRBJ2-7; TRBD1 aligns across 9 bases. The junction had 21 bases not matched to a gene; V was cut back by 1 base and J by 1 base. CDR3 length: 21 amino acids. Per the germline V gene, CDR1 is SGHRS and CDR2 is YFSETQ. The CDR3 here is CASSLTAGTGRWGGRSYEQYF. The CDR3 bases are TGCGCCAGCAGCTTGACCGCCGGGACAGGGAGGTGGGGGGGGCGTTCCTACGAGCAGTACTTC.

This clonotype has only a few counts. CDR3 DNA sequence: TGTGCCAGCAGCTTAGTCGCGACTAGCGGAGGGGGACAAGAGACCCAGTACTTC. Translated: CASSLVATSGGGQETQYF. The chain employs TRBV7-2 and TRBJ2-5, with TRBD2 identical over 9 bases. V lost 1 base to trimming and J lost 2 bases; unmatched junction nucleotides: 11. The CDR3 consists of 18 residues. CDR1 is SGHTA and CDR2 is FQGNSA in the germline V gene.

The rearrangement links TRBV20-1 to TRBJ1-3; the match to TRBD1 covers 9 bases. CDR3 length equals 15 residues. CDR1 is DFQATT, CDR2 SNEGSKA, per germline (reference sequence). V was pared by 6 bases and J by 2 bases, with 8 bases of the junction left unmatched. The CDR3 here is CSAPDRGPPGNTIYF. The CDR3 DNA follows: TGCAGTGCCCCGGACAGGGGCCCCCCTGGAAACACCATATATTTT.

CDR3 DNA sequence: TGTGCCACCAGTGAAGTGAGGGGGGCGGCCTACAATGAGCAGTTCTTC. This encodes CATSEVRGAAYNEQFF. The chain is built from TRBV24-1 and TRBJ2-1; D is perhaps TRBD1 or TRBD2 (6 bases each). This CDR3 comprises 16 residues. V was shortened by 4 bases and J by 2 bases, with 14 bases between the two germline ends. The germline V gene has CDR1 KGHDR and CDR2 SFDVKD.

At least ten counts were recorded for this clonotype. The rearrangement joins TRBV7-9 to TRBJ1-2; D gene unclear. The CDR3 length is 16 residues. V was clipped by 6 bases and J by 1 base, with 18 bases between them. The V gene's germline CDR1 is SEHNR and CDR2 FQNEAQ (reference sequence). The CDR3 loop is CASSSIKGPRNYGYTF. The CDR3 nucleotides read TGTGCCAGCAGTTCGATCAAAGGGCCACGTAACTATGGCTACACCTTC. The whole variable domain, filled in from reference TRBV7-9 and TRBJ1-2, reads DTGVSQNPRHKITKRGQNVTFRCDPISEHNRLYWYRQTLGQGPEFLTYFQNEAQLEKSRLLSDRFSAERPKGSFSTLEIQRTEQGDSAMYLCASSSIKGPRNYGYTFGSGTRLTVV.

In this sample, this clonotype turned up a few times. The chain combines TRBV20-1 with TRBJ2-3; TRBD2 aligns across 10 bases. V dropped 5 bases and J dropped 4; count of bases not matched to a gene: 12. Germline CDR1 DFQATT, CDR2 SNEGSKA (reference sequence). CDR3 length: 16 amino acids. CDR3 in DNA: TGCAGTGCTCACACCCCTAGCGGGGGTTTGGCAGATACGCAGTATTTT. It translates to CSAHTPSGGLADTQYF.

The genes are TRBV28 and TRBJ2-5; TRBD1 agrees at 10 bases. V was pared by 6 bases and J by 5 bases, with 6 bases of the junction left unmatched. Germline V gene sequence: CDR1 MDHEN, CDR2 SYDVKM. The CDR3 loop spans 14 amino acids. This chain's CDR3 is CASRGQGPRETQYF. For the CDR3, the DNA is TGTGCCAGCAGGGGACAGGGGCCGCGGGAGACCCAGTACTTC.

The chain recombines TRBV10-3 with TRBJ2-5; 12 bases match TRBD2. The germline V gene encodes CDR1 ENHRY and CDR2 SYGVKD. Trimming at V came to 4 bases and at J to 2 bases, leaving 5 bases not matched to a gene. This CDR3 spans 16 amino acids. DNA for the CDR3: TGTGCCATCAGTGCTTCTAGCGGGGGGGGGCAAGAGACCCAGTACTTC. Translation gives CAISASSGGGQETQYF.

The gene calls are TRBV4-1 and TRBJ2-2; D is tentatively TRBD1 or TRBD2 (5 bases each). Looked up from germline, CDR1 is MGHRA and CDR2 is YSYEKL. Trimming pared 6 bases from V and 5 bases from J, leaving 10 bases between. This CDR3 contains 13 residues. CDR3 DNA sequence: TGCGCCAGCAGTGGGGACGTTACCGGGGAGCTGTTTTTT. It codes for CASSGDVTGELFF.

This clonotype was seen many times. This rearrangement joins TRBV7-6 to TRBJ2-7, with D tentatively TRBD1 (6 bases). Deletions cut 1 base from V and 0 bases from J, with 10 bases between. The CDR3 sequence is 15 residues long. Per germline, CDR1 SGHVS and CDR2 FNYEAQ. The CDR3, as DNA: TGTGCCAGCAGCTTAGATCGGGACATCTCCTACGAGCAGTACTTC. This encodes CASSLDRDISYEQYF. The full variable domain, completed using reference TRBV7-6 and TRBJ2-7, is GAGVSQSPRYKVTKRGQDVALRCDPISGHVSLYWYRQALGQGPEFLTYFNYEAQQDKSGLPNDRFSAERPEGSISTLTIQRTEQRDSAMYRCASSLDRDISYEQYFGPGTRLTVT.

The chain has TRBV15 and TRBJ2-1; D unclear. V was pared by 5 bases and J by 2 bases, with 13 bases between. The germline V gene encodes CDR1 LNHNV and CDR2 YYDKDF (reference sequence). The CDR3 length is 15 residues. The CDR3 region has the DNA TGTGCCACCAGCGGACGAGTTGGGACCTACAATGAGCAGTTCTTC. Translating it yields CATSGRVGTYNEQFF.

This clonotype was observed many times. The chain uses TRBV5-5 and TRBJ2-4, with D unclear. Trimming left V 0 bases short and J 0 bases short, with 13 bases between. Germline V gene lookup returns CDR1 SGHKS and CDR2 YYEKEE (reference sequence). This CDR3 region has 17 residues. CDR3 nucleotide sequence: TGTGCCAGCAGCTTGGTACCGGACGAACTAGCCAAAAACATTCAGTACTTC. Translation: CASSLVPDELAKNIQYF.

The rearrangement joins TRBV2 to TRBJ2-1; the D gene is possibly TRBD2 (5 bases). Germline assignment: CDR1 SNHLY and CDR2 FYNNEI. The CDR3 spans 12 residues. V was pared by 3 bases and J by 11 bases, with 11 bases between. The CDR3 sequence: CASSDGGRKQFF. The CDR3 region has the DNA TGTGCCAGCAGTGACGGAGGTAGAAAGCAGTTCTTC.